This passage covers 21 T cell receptor beta chains from one sample sequenced in a study of cytomegalovirus exposure and HLA in healthy donors (dated by TCRdb to the late 2010s). Receptor libraries were prepared by the immunoSEQ multiplex PCR assay. TCRdb obtained this table from immuneACCESS and retained in-frame rearrangements with V and J assigned. These tables miss some clones; where compared with another copy, unresolved V genes account for less than half of the shortfall, and the remainder is unexplained. The sample data list about 170,000 clones, and roughly 90% of these were observed just once. Clones ranked in the top ten supply approximately 2.1% of the sample. Sequencing input: PBMCs. These receptors came from a woman aged 18-29 years in good health and CMV-seronegative.

The CDR3 DNA reads as TGCGCCAGCAGCTCTTACAGGGAAGCCACTGAAGCTTTCTTT. Its translation is CASSSYREATEAFF. The chain has TRBV5-1 and TRBJ1-1; the D gene is possibly TRBD1 (6 bases). Deletions cut 3 bases from V and 4 bases from J, with 13 bases between. Germline-derived CDR1 and CDR2 are SGHRS and YFSETQ. The CDR3 is made up of 14 amino acids.

The sample holds one count of this clone. The rearrangement uses TRBV14 and TRBJ2-1; D uncertain. The CDR3 covers 13 residues. Between the trimmed V and J ends, which lost 2 bases and 0 bases, there was a span of 2 bases. The germline gives CDR1 SGHDN, CDR2 FVKESK. The CDR3 bases are TGTGCCAGCAGCCAATACTCCTACAATGAGCAGTTCTTC. Translation: CASSQYSYNEQFF.

The J gene is TRBJ2-2, the V gene TRBV27, with 11 bases lining up with TRBD2. CDR1 is MNHEY, CDR2 SMNVEV, per germline (reference sequence). The CDR3 is 17 residues long. J gave up 6 bases and V 2 bases, and 8 bases lay outside the gene matches. The chain's CDR3 is CASSLISGRASAGELFF. CDR3 nucleotides: TGTGCCAGCAGTTTAATTAGCGGGAGGGCCAGCGCCGGGGAGCTGTTTTTT.

V is TRBV30 and J is TRBJ1-1; no definite D call. The V and J ends lost 2 bases and 7 bases respectively, with 11 bases between them. Per germline, CDR1 GTSNPN and CDR2 SVGIG (reference sequence). The CDR3 length is 12 residues. CDR3 protein: CAWSFEPVEAFF. CDR3 coding DNA: TGTGCCTGGAGTTTTGAACCAGTTGAAGCTTTCTTT.

Regarding this clone: Sequence at one end of the junction differs from germline and may be a read error. The chain employs TRBV6-5 and TRBJ2-2, with 8 positions matching TRBD1. In germline, CDR1 is MNHEY, CDR2 SVGAGI. The CDR3 runs 15 residues. Written as DNA, the CDR3 is TGTGCCAGCAGTTATTCCACAGGGGGGACTTCAACGTCCTTCTTT. It specifies CASSYSTGGTSTSFF.

This chain uses TRBV19 with TRBJ2-3, with 10 nucleotides matching TRBD1. Trimming removed 4 bases from V and 9 bases from J; junction bases left unmatched: 7. From germline, CDR1 is LNHDA and CDR2 SQIVND (reference sequence). CDR3 size: 14 residues. This CDR3 is CASSTSDRGGTQYF. The CDR3 coding sequence is TGTGCCAGTAGTACCTCGGACAGGGGGGGGACGCAGTATTTT.

The CDR3 sequence: CASSFTRTGNNSPLHF. The CDR3 DNA follows: TGTGCCAGCAGTTTTACTAGGACAGGGAATAATTCACCCCTCCACTTT. The V gene is TRBV2, the J gene TRBJ1-6, with 8 bases fitting TRBD1. Germline CDR1 and CDR2: SNHLY and FYNNEI. CDR3 length: 16 residues. V dropped 5 bases and J dropped 5; count of bases not matched to a gene: 8. Drawing the rest from reference TRBV2 and TRBJ1-6, the complete variable domain is EPEVTQTPSHQVTQMGQEVILRCVPISNHLYFYWYRQILGQKVEFLVSFYNNEISEKSEIFDDQFSVERPDGSNFTLKIRSTKLEDSAMYFCASSFTRTGNNSPLHFGNGTRLTVT.

The rearrangement uses TRBV5-4 and TRBJ1-2, with D perhaps TRBD1 (5 bases). This CDR3 has 15 amino acids. From germline, CDR1 is SGHNT and CDR2 YYREEE (reference sequence). V was clipped by 0 bases and J by 4 bases, with 13 bases between them. CDR3 loop: CASSLAGSKIYGYTF. DNA for the CDR3: TGTGCCAGCAGCTTGGCAGGGTCTAAGATCTATGGCTACACCTTC.

The V gene is TRBV27, the J gene TRBJ1-2; TRBD1 matches at 10 bases. V shed 7 bases and J 5 bases; nucleotides not matched to a gene: 4. This CDR3 is built from 13 residues. Germline CDR1 reads MNHEY; CDR2 reads SMNVEV (reference sequence). CDR3 nucleotide sequence: TGTGCCAGCACCGTGGGACAGGGGTATGGCTACACCTTC. Amino acids: CASTVGQGYGYTF.

The chain uses TRBV19 and TRBJ1-2; D is possibly TRBD1 (5 bases). Germline loops: CDR1 LNHDA, CDR2 SQIVND (reference sequence). Trimming took 0 bases from V and 8 from J, leaving 7 bases between them. The CDR3 is 12 amino acids. The CDR3 protein is CASSIDRGGYTF. The CDR3 DNA follows: TGTGCCAGTAGTATAGACCGGGGGGGCTACACCTTC.

The chain joins TRBV5-6 to TRBJ1-3; 8 nucleotides match TRBD1. V dropped 2 bases and J dropped 0; count of bases not matched to a gene: 10. The CDR3 totals 18 residues. Germline V gives CDR1 SGHDT, CDR2 YYEEEE. The CDR3 DNA reads TGTGCCAGCAGCTTTTCGCCAGGGGGCTATAACTCTGGAAACACCATATATTTT. This codes for CASSFSPGGYNSGNTIYF.

In its sample, this clone was seen once. The chain links TRBV7-5 to TRBJ1-1; the D segment call TRBD1 is taken from the table without a DNA check. TRBV7-5 is termed a pseudogene. The CDR3 consists of 11 residues. The CDR3 DNA follows: TGTGCCAGAAGCCCGGGACATTACGCTTTCTTT. Its protein product is CARSPGHYAFF.

The V gene is TRBV5-1, the J gene TRBJ2-7, with TRBD2 as a possible D gene (6 bases). The CDR3 is made up of 13 amino acids. V lost 5 bases and J lost 0, with 9 bases in between. Germline V CDR1 and CDR2: SGHRS, YFSETQ. The CDR3 sequence is CASRGLYSYEQYF. The CDR3 coding sequence is TGCGCCAGCAGGGGACTCTACTCCTACGAGCAGTACTTC.

The rearrangement uses TRBV27 and TRBJ2-3; 12 bases fit TRBD2. Germline values: CDR1 MNHEY, CDR2 SMNVEV (reference sequence). This CDR3 comprises 20 residues. The V and J ends lost 6 bases and 2 bases, in that order; junction bases with no gene match: 18. This CDR3 reads CASRGEASGRERGDTDTQYF. CDR3 bases: TGTGCCAGCAGGGGAGAGGCTAGCGGGAGGGAGAGGGGTGACACAGATACGCAGTATTTT.

J is TRBJ2-7 and V is TRBV27; 7 nucleotides match TRBD1. This CDR3 region has 13 residues. Per the germline V gene, CDR1 is MNHEY and CDR2 is SMNVEV (reference sequence). V lost 6 bases and J lost 2; bases outside the gene matches: 4. The CDR3 loop reads CASRGTDAYEQYF. As DNA, the CDR3 is TGTGCCAGCAGGGGGACAGACGCCTACGAGCAGTACTTC.

V and J are TRBV4-1 and TRBJ1-6; 7 bases are shared with TRBD1. Per germline, CDR1 MGHRA and CDR2 YSYEKL. This CDR3 comprises 18 residues. After removal of 1 base from V and 6 bases from J, the junction contained 12 bases not matched to a gene. CDR3 coding DNA: TGCGCCAGCAGCCAAGTTGGGGACAGTAATGTGATTAATTCACCCCTCCACTTT. This sequence encodes CASSQVGDSNVINSPLHF.

The genes are TRBV6-1 and TRBJ1-5, with a weak D call TRBD1 (5 bases). Germline V CDR1 and CDR2: MNHNS, SASEGT. Trimming removed 7 bases at V and 5 bases at J, with 15 bases between. The CDR3 contains 14 residues. CDR3 sequence: CASMKTVDDQPQHF. The DNA for the CDR3 is TGTGCCAGCATGAAGACAGTTGATGATCAGCCCCAGCATTTT.

The chain joins TRBV18 to TRBJ2-3, with TRBD1 identical over 10 bases. Germline CDR1 is KGHSH and CDR2 is LQKENI. V lost 3 bases and J lost 3; bases outside the gene matches: 0. The CDR3 contains 14 residues. DNA for the CDR3: TGTGCCAGCTCACCGGGACAGGGGACAGATACGCAGTATTTT. Translation: CASSPGQGTDTQYF.

The J gene is TRBJ1-3, the V gene TRBV4-3, with 10 bases identical to TRBD1. Germline trimming cut 3 bases from V and 3 bases from J; bases unmatched to any gene: 5. The CDR3 is made up of 16 amino acids. CDR1 is LGHNA and CDR2 is YSLEER in the germline V gene. The CDR3 region is CASSQSDRGYGNTIYF. DNA for the CDR3: TGCGCCAGCAGCCAGTCGGACAGGGGGTATGGAAACACCATATATTTT.

The chain employs TRBV5-1 and TRBJ2-1; perhaps TRBD1 as D (6 bases). Between the trimmed V and J ends, which lost 3 bases and 4 bases, there was a span of 20 bases. The CDR3 extends over 17 amino acids. Germline-derived CDR1 and CDR2 are SGHRS and YFSETQ. The CDR3 sequence: CASSSRPGAEAYNEQFF. CDR3 DNA: TGCGCCAGCAGCTCCCGCCCAGGGGCCGAAGCATACAATGAGCAGTTCTTC.

The V and J genes are TRBV7-9 and TRBJ1-2; TRBD1 agrees at 7 bases. Trimming took 2 bases from V and 8 from J; bases not matched to a gene: 8. Germline CDR1 SEHNR, CDR2 FQNEAQ (reference sequence). The CDR3 spans 14 residues. CDR3 DNA sequence: TGTGCCAGCAGCTTAAGTTCCCAGGGACAGGGCTACACCTTC. Its protein product is CASSLSSQGQGYTF.